The rows below give T cell receptor beta chains drawn from one sample of a study of blood T cell repertoires in COVID-19. Only in-frame clones appear in the TCRdb table, and some are missing; sequencing was by immunoSEQ multiplex PCR. Of about 140,000 clones detected, roughly 80% appear once; the ten largest clones hold approximately 3.4%. Sequencing was done on a sample of peripheral blood. The receptors originated from a man between 65 and 85 years old who had recovered from COVID-19. CDR3s include the opening cysteine and the closing phenylalanine or tryptophan. Fields, in order: J gene, D gene, V gene, clone size, CDR3 protein, CDR3 DNA. D genes are given only for firm matches. Expanded clones are given a class, and other clones once, few, many or no size at all.

>TRBJ2-5|TRBD2|TRBV11-2|-
CASSLEATSGRETQYF
TGTGCCAGCAGCTTAGAGGCGACTAGCGGAAGGGAGACCCAGTACTTC
>TRBJ2-1|TRBD1|TRBV19|-
CASSPYSGTGGRNEQFF
TGTGCCAGTAGTCCTTATTCCGGGACAGGGGGCCGCAATGAGCAGTTCTTC
>TRBJ2-1|-|TRBV19|-
CASSRAGANEQFF
TGTGCCAGTAGTCGGGCAGGGGCCAATGAGCAGTTCTTC
>TRBJ2-7|-|TRBV12-5|-
CASGLRTGTEFYEQYF
TGTGCTAGTGGTTTGCGCACCGGGACTGAATTTTACGAGCAGTACTTC
>TRBJ2-3|TRBD2|TRBV7-9|-
CASSPGTSGSTDTQYF
TGTGCCAGCAGCCCCGGGACTAGCGGGAGCACAGATACGCAGTATTTT
>TRBJ2-7|TRBD1|TRBV7-2|-
CASSQPRDRGTYEQYF
TGTGCCAGCAGCCAGCCTCGGGACAGGGGAACCTACGAGCAGTACTTC
>TRBJ2-7|-|TRBV19|many
CASSHDGVWNEQYF
TGTGCCAGTAGTCACGACGGGGTTTGGAACGAGCAGTACTTC
>TRBJ2-5|-|TRBV11-3|-
CASSLGGEETQYF
TGTGCCAGCAGCTTAGGGGGGGAAGAGACCCAGTACTTC
>TRBJ1-2|-|TRBV4-1|-
CASSQDWGPNGYTF
TGCGCCAGCAGCCAAGATTGGGGCCCTAATGGCTACACCTTC
>TRBJ2-3|TRBD1|TRBV27|-
CASSRLGQGLLITDTQYF
TGTGCCAGCAGCCGACTAGGACAGGGTCTCTTAATCACAGATACGCAGTATTTT
>TRBJ1-1|-|TRBV12-3/TRBV12-4|-
CASSLQGGTEAFF
TGTGCCAGCAGTTTACAGGGTGGCACTGAAGCTTTCTTT
>TRBJ1-4|-|TRBV19|-
CASTVGGEKLFF
TGTGCCAGTACCGTCGGGGGTGAAAAACTGTTTTTT
>TRBJ2-1|-|TRBV21-1|-
CASSNNEDRGRNEQFF
TGTGCCAGCAGCAACAACGAAGACAGGGGGAGAAATGAGCAGTTCTTC
>TRBJ2-7|-|TRBV2|-
CASGVTAIYEQYF
TGTGCCAGCGGAGTGACGGCGATCTACGAGCAGTACTTC
>TRBJ2-1|-|TRBV7-6|-
CASSRLDRDGLAGIRNEQFF
TGTGCCAGCAGCCGCCTTGACAGGGACGGTTTAGCGGGAATAAGGAATGAGCAGTTCTTC
>TRBJ2-1|TRBD2|TRBV9|-
CASSPSGIDEQFF
TGTGCCAGCAGCCCTAGCGGGATCGATGAGCAGTTCTTC
>TRBJ2-2|-|TRBV18|-
CASSRYLTGRANTGELFF
TGTGCCAGCTCACGATATTTAACAGGGCGTGCCAACACCGGGGAGCTGTTTTTT
>TRBJ2-3|-|TRBV4-3|-
CASSQGSPGATDTQYF
TGCGCCAGCAGCCAAGGAAGTCCAGGGGCGACAGATACGCAGTATTTT